Listed here are 26 T cell receptor beta chains from one sample, sequenced in a study of cytomegalovirus exposure and HLA in healthy donors. Vbeta (60) and Jbeta (13) primers were used in the PCR. Using immunoSEQ multiplex PCR, the repertoire was profiled, and TCRdb retains in-frame clones only, with some absent. This table has approximately 170,000 clones, 75% to 85% appearing once. Sequenced material: PBMCs. Receptors originate from a female donor in good health and CMV-seronegative.

The chain uses TRBV5-1 and TRBJ1-4, with D perhaps matching TRBD1 (6 bases). Trimming took off 5 bases at V and 6 bases at J, with 20 bases between the two ends. This CDR3 spans 16 amino acids. CDR1 and CDR2 from the germline V gene are SGHRS and YFSETQ. CDR3 protein: CASRLTGSSFHEKLFF. The CDR3 nucleotides are TGCGCCAGCAGACTGACAGGATCGTCCTTCCATGAAAAACTGTTTTTT.

This chain links TRBV28 with TRBJ2-4; tentatively, D is TRBD2 (6 bases). There are 15 residues in the CDR3. Germline V gene data show CDR1 as MDHEN and CDR2 as SYDVKM. The germline V and J ends were trimmed by 5 bases and 7 bases, with 18 bases remaining between them. The CDR3 region is CASSVRRGTGNIQYF. The DNA of the CDR3 is TGTGCCAGCAGTGTACGACGGGGGACCGGGAACATTCAGTACTTC.

J is TRBJ1-4 and V is TRBV2; D is perhaps TRBD1 (5 bases). CDR3 size: 14 residues. V lost 7 bases to trimming and J lost 8 bases, with 17 bases between them. Germline V lookup: CDR1 SNHLY, CDR2 FYNNEI. This CDR3 reads CASNAGKGYEKLFF. The CDR3 bases are TGTGCCAGCAATGCAGGGAAGGGTTACGAAAAACTGTTTTTT.

The V call is TRBV11-2, the J call TRBJ2-3, with 8 bases fitting TRBD2. Germline-derived CDR1 and CDR2 are SGHAT and FQNNGV. This CDR3 has 15 amino acids. V lost 4 bases, J lost 0 bases, and 3 bases stayed unmatched. In nucleotides, the CDR3 is TGTGCCAGCAGCTCGGGACTAGGGAGCACAGATACGCAGTATTTT. Protein product: CASSSGLGSTDTQYF.

With respect to this clone: The identical CDR3 is also encoded by other nucleotide sequences in the sample. The chain links TRBV6-4 to TRBJ2-3; D might be TRBD1 (6 bases). V was clipped by 5 bases and J by 3 bases, with 9 bases between them. The CDR3 loop spans 13 amino acids. Germline loops: CDR1 MRHNA, CDR2 SNTAGT. DNA for the CDR3: TGTGCCAGCAGTTCACAGGGAACAGATACGCAGTATTTT. Its translation: CASSSQGTDTQYF.

The sample holds one count of this clone. This rearrangement joins TRBV13 to TRBJ2-1; 10 nucleotides align to TRBD2. CDR3 length equals 18 residues. The junction had 13 bases not matched to a gene; V was cut back by 0 bases and J by 8 bases. Germline values: CDR1 PRHDT, CDR2 FYEKMQ (reference sequence). CDR3 sequence reads: CASSLGLAGAWAHDEQFF. The CDR3 bases are TGTGCCAGCAGCTTAGGCCTAGCGGGAGCTTGGGCCCACGATGAGCAGTTCTTC.

This clone is a singleton in its sample. The chain recombines TRBV7-5 with TRBJ2-7; the table's D gene call, TRBD1, was not cross checked with the DNA. TRBV7-5 is described as a pseudogene. This CDR3 is built from 17 residues. CDR3 residues: CVRSLALEGGLSYEQYF. The DNA for the CDR3 is TGTGTCAGAAGCTTAGCCTTAGAAGGGGGCCTCTCCTACGAGCAGTACTTC.

V usage is TRBV15 and J usage is TRBJ2-5; 9 nucleotides agree with TRBD2. The CDR3 contains 18 residues. The germline V gene has CDR1 LNHNV and CDR2 YYDKDF (reference sequence). V trimming: 0 bases; J trimming: 5 bases; junction bases outside the gene matches: 13. This CDR3 is CATSRDLWAGGMGETQYF. As DNA, the CDR3 is TGTGCCACCAGCAGAGATCTGTGGGCGGGGGGGATGGGGGAGACCCAGTACTTC.

The chain has TRBV2 and TRBJ1-1; maybe TRBD1 (6 bases). This CDR3 region has 18 residues. The germline V gene has CDR1 SNHLY and CDR2 FYNNEI. The V end lost 7 bases, the J end lost 1 base, and 25 bases lay between the germline ends. The CDR3 DNA follows: TGTGCCAGCACCGCCGGCAACAGGGCTACCACCCCGAACACTGAAGCTTTCTTT. Translation gives CASTAGNRATTPNTEAFF.

The V and J genes are TRBV28 and TRBJ1-2; 12 bases are a match to TRBD1. With V trimmed by 6 bases and J by 8 bases, 13 bases remained unmatched. Germline CDR1 is MDHEN and CDR2 is SYDVKM. The CDR3 consists of 16 residues. CDR3 loop: CASRDRDRGRLDGYTF. The CDR3, as DNA: TGTGCCAGCAGGGATCGGGACAGGGGGCGTCTCGACGGCTACACCTTC.

CDR3 in amino acids: CASSESQGPGEKLFF. Here the CDR3 DNA reads TGTGCCAGCAGTGAATCACAGGGACCAGGTGAAAAACTGTTTTTT. The V gene is TRBV25-1, the J gene TRBJ1-4, with D perhaps TRBD1 (6 bases). The germline gives CDR1 MGHDK, CDR2 SYGVNS. The CDR3 covers 15 residues. Trimming left V 1 base short and J 7 bases short, with 13 bases between.

V is TRBV6-5 and J is TRBJ2-7; possibly TRBD1 for D (6 bases). V was trimmed by 7 bases and J by 8 bases, leaving 12 bases between them. The germline CDR1 and CDR2 sequences are MNHEY and SVGAGI. The CDR3 loop spans 11 amino acids. CDR3 sequence: CASMRGNQQYF. CDR3 in DNA: TGTGCCAGCATGAGGGGGAATCAGCAGTACTTC.

The rearrangement uses TRBV9 and TRBJ1-1; D call uncertain. V shed 4 bases and J shed 0 bases, with 22 bases lying between them. Germline CDR1 and CDR2: SGDLS and YYNGEE. This CDR3 comprises 18 residues. The CDR3 loop reads CASSPQGLSARMNTEAFF. CDR3 nucleotides: TGTGCCAGCAGCCCTCAAGGCTTGTCAGCGAGAATGAACACTGAAGCTTTCTTT.

V gene TRBV9 combines with J gene TRBJ2-7; D may be TRBD2 (6 bases). CDR1 is SGDLS and CDR2 is YYNGEE in the germline V gene. Trimming shortened V by 4 bases and J by 0 bases, and 14 bases separated the two germline ends. CDR3 length: 15 amino acids. CDR3 nucleotide sequence: TGTGCCAGCAGCCCCACGGGAGAGTCCTCCTACGAGCAGTACTTC. This sequence encodes CASSPTGESSYEQYF.

This clone was seen once. The rearrangement joins TRBV4-2 to TRBJ2-3; 9 bases line up with TRBD2. CDR1 is LGHNA and CDR2 is YNFKEQ in the germline V gene. This CDR3 has 17 residues. V lost 5 bases to trimming and J lost 0 bases; unmatched junction nucleotides: 9. CDR3 region: CASSVSSSGVSTDTQYF. CDR3 DNA sequence: TGTGCCAGCAGCGTATCTTCTAGCGGGGTTAGCACAGATACGCAGTATTTT.

The chain uses TRBV7-9 and TRBJ1-6, with TRBD1 matching over 10 bases. V trimming: 6 bases; J trimming: 8 bases; junction bases outside the gene matches: 7. The V gene's germline CDR1 is SEHNR and CDR2 FQNEAQ (reference sequence). This CDR3 spans 15 amino acids. CDR3 sequence reads: CASRPIGTGDSPLHF. CDR3 DNA sequence: TGTGCCAGCAGGCCCATCGGGACAGGGGATTCACCCCTCCACTTT.

The chain has TRBV27 and TRBJ1-1; D may be TRBD1 (5 bases). The CDR3 runs to 15 residues. Germline V CDR1 and CDR2: MNHEY, SMNVEV (reference sequence). With 0 bases removed from V and 0 bases from J, the gap between germline ends came to 8 bases. The CDR3 DNA reads TGTGCCAGCAGTTTATCCCCGACAGTGAACACTGAAGCTTTCTTT. Translation: CASSLSPTVNTEAFF.

The chain is built from TRBV10-3 and TRBJ2-6; TRBD2 might be the D (6 bases). Germline values: CDR1 ENHRY, CDR2 SYGVKD. V lost 4 bases and J lost 1, with 11 bases in between. CDR3 length: 16 amino acids. The CDR3, as DNA: TGTGCCATCAGTGCCACGGGGACTTCTGGGGCCAACGTCCTGACTTTC. This translates into CAISATGTSGANVLTF.

The rearrangement links TRBV27 to TRBJ2-2, with 15 positions matching TRBD2. Losses at the gene ends were 6 bases for V and 3 bases for J; bases not matched to a gene: 5. Germline CDR1 and CDR2: MNHEY and SMNVEV (reference sequence). This CDR3 comprises 17 residues. Here the CDR3 DNA reads TGTGCCAGCAGGCGGACTAGCGGGGGGGCCGACACCGGGGAGCTGTTTTTT. It codes for CASRRTSGGADTGELFF.

The J gene is TRBJ2-1, the V gene TRBV9, with 10 bases lining up with TRBD2. V lost 2 bases to trimming and J lost 9 bases; unmatched junction nucleotides: 8. Germline-derived CDR1 and CDR2 are SGDLS and YYNGEE. This CDR3 contains 15 residues. For the CDR3, the DNA is TGTGCCAGCAGCGTCAGTAGCGGGGGGCCGGGTGAGCAGTTCTTC. Its translation: CASSVSSGGPGEQFF.

J is TRBJ2-7 and V is TRBV9; 8 bases are shared with TRBD1. The germline CDR1 and CDR2 sequences are SGDLS and YYNGEE. V was clipped by 7 bases and J by 4 bases; unmatched bases: 7. CDR3 size: 13 residues. This CDR3 reads CASGTGQRYEQYF. CDR3 DNA: TGTGCCAGCGGGACAGGTCAAAGATACGAGCAGTACTTC. The full variable domain, with the rest looked up from reference TRBV9 and TRBJ2-7, is DSGVTQTPKHLITATGQRVTLRCSPRSGDLSVYWYQQSLDQGLQFLIQYYNGEERAKGNILERFSAQQFPDLHSELNLSSLELGDSALYFCASGTGQRYEQYFGPGTRLTVT.

The rearrangement links TRBV21-1 to TRBJ2-1; the table's D call of TRBD1 was not tested on the DNA. TRBV21-1 is a documented pseudogene. CDR3 size: 16 residues. CDR3 sequence (DNA): TGTGCCAGCAGCAAAGAGGGGGGACAGGGAGACAATGAGCAGTTCTTC. Translation gives CASSKEGGQGDNEQFF.

V and J are TRBV29-1 and TRBJ2-2; a weak D match, TRBD2 (6 bases). Germline lookup yields CDR1 SQVTM and CDR2 ANQGSEA. V gave up 7 bases and J gave up 6 bases, with 21 bases separating them. The CDR3 is 15 residues long. The CDR3 bases are TGCAGCGCTGTACTTGGAGGGAATTGGGCCGGGGAGCTGTTTTTT. It encodes CSAVLGGNWAGELFF.

The gene calls are TRBV7-9 and TRBJ1-3; the match to TRBD1 covers 7 bases. V was pared by 8 bases and J by 7 bases, with 5 bases of the junction left unmatched. The CDR3 contains 12 residues. Germline V lookup: CDR1 SEHNR, CDR2 FQNEAQ (reference sequence). CDR3 sequence reads: CASETGLNTIYF. For the CDR3, the DNA is TGTGCCAGCGAGACAGGGCTGAACACCATATATTTT.

The chain combines TRBV7-3 with TRBJ1-5; no clear D. The V and J ends lost 4 bases and 2 bases respectively, with 6 bases between them. The CDR3 sequence is 13 residues long. Germline CDR1 and CDR2: SGHTA and FQGTGA. The CDR3 region is CASSSAGNQPQHF. DNA for the CDR3: TGTGCCAGCAGCTCAGCGGGCAATCAGCCCCAGCATTTT.

J is TRBJ1-5 and V is TRBV27, with TRBD1 matching over 9 bases. Trimming removed 3 bases from V and 1 base from J; junction bases left unmatched: 16. The CDR3 is 20 residues long. Germline CDR1 and CDR2: MNHEY and SMNVEV (reference sequence). The CDR3 region is CASSFRSPGQGSWSNQPQHF. The CDR3 bases are TGTGCCAGCAGTTTTAGAAGCCCGGGACAGGGATCTTGGAGCAATCAGCCCCAGCATTTT.